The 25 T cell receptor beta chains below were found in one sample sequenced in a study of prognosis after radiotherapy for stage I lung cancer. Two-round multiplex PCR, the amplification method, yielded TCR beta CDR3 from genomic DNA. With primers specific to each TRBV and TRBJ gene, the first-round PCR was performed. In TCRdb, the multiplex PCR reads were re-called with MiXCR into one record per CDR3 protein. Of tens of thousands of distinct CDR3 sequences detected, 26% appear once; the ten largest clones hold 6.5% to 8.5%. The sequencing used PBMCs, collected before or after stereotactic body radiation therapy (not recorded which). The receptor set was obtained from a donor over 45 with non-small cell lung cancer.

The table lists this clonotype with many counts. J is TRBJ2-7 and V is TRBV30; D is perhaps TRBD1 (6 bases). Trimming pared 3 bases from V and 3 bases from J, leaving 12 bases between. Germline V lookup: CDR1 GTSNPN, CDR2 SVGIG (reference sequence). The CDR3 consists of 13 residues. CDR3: CAWSRQVFYEQYF. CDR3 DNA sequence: TGTGCCTGGAGCCGACAGGTATTCTACGAGCAGTACTTC.

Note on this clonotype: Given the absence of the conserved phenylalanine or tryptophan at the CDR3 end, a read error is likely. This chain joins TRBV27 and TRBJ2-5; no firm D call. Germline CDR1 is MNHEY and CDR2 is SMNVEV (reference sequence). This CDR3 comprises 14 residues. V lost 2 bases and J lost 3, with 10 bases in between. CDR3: CASSLRGTEETQYL. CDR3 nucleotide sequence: TGTGCCAGCAGTTTACGCGGAACTGAAGAGACCCAGTACCTC.

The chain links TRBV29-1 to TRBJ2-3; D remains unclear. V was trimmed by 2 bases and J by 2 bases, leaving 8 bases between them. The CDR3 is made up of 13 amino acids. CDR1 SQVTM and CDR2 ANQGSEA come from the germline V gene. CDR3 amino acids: CSVESRHTDTQYF. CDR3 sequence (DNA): TGCAGCGTTGAATCCCGCCACACAGATACGCAGTATTTT.

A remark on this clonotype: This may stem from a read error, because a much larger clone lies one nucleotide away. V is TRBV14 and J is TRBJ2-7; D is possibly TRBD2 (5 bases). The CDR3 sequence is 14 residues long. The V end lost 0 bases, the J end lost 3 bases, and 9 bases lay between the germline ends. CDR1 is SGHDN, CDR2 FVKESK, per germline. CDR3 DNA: TGTGCCAGCAGCCAAGATCCTAGCAACTACGAGCAGTACTTC. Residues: CASSQDPSNYEQYF.

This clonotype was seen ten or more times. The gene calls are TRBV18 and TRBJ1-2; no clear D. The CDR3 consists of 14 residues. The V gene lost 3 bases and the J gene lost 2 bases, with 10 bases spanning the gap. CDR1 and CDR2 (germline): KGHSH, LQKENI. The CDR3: CASSPSRSNYGYTF. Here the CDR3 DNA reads TGTGCCAGCTCACCTTCACGGTCAAACTATGGCTACACCTTC.

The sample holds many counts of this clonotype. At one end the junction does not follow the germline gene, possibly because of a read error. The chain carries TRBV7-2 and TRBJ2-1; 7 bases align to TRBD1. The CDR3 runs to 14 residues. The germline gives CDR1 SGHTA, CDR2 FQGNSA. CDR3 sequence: CASSTYTQGYEQSF. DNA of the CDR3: TGTGCCAGCAGCACCTATACACAGGGGTATGAGCAGTCCTTC.

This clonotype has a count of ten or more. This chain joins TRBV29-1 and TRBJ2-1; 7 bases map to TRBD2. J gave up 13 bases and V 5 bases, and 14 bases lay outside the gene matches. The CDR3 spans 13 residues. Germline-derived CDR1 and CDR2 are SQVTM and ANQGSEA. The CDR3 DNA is TGCAGCGTTTCTATTTCTCGCGGAGCGGGACAGTTCTTC. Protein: CSVSISRGAGQFF.

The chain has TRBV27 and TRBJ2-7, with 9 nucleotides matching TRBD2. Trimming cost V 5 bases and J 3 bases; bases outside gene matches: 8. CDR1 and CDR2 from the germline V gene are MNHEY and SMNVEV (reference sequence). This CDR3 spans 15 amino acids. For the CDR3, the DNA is TGTGCCAGCAGTACCTATAGCGGGGGCAACTACGAGCAGTACTTC. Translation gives CASSTYSGGNYEQYF.

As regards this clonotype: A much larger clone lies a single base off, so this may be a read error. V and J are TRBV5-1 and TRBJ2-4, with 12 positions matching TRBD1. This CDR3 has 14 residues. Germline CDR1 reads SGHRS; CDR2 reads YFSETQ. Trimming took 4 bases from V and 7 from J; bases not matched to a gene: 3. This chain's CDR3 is CASSQGQGANIQYF. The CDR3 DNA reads TGCGCCAGCAGCCAGGGACAGGGGGCGAACATTCAGTACTTC.

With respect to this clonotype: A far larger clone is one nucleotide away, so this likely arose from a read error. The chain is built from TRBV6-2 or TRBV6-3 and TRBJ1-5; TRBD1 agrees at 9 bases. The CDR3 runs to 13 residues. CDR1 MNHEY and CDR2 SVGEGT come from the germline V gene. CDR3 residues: CAGRNRGRQPQHF. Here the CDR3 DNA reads TGTGCCGGCAGGAACAGGGGGCGGCAGCCCCAGCATTTT.

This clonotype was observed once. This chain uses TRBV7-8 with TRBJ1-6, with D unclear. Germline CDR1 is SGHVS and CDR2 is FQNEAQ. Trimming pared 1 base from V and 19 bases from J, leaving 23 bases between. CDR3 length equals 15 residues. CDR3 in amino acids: CASSLEGLGNSRLHF. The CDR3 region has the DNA TGTGCCAGCAGCTTAGAAGGGTTAGGGAATTCACGCCTACACTTT.

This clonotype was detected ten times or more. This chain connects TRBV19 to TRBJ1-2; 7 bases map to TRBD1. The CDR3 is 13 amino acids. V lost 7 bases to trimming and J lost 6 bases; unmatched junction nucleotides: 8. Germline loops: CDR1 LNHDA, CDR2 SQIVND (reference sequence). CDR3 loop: CASTIGGMNGYTF. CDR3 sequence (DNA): TGTGCCAGTACCATAGGGGGCATGAATGGCTACACCTTC.

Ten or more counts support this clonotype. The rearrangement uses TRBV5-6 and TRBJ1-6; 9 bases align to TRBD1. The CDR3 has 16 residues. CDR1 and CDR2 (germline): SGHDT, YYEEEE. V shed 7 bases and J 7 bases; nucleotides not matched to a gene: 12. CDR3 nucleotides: TGTGCCAGCTCCGTGGGGACAGGGTTTTTCAATTCACCCCTCCACTTT. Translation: CASSVGTGFFNSPLHF.

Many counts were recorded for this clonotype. The DNA of the CDR3 is TGTGCCAGCAGCCCCGGGGGGGCGCGAGATGAAAAACTGTTTTTT. Encoded protein: CASSPGGARDEKLFF. This rearrangement joins TRBV6-2 or TRBV6-3 to TRBJ1-4, with a tentative D call TRBD1 (6 bases). Germline loops: CDR1 MNHEY, CDR2 SVGEGT. CDR3 length: 15 residues. V was trimmed by 6 bases and J by 6 bases, leaving 17 bases between them.

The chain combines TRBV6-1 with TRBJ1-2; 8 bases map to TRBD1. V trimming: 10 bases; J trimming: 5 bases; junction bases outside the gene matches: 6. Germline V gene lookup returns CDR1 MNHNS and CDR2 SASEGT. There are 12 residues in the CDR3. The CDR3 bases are TGTGCCAACAGGACAGGGAGATATGGCTACACCTTC. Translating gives CANRTGRYGYTF.

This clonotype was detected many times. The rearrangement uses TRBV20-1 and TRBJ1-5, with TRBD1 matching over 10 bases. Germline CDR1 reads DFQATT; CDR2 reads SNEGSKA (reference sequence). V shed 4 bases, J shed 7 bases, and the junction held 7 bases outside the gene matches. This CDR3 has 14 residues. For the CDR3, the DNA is TGCAGTGCTATATCCGGGACAGGGGTCCAGCCCCAGCATTTT. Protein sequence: CSAISGTGVQPQHF.

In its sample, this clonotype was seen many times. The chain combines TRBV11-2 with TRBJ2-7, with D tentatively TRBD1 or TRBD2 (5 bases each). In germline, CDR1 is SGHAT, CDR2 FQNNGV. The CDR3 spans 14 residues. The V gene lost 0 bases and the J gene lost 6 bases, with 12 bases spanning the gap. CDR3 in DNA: TGTGCCAGCAGCTTAGAAGCAGGGACGGGCGAGCAGTACTTC. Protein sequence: CASSLEAGTGEQYF.

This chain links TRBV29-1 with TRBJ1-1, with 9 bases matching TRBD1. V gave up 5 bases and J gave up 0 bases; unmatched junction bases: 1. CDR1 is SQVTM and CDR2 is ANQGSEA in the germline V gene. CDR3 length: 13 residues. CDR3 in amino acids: CSVRDRVNTEAFF. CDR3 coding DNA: TGCAGCGTTCGGGACAGGGTGAACACTGAAGCTTTCTTT.

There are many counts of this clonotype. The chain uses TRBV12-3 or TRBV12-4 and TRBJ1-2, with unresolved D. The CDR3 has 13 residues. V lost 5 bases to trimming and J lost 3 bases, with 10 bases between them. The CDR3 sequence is CASSPAGHYGYTF. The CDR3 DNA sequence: TGTGCCAGCAGTCCGGCGGGTCACTATGGCTACACCTTC.

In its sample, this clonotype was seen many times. Here the CDR3 DNA reads TGCAGTGCTAGAGATATGACAGGAGTGTACCAAGAGACCCAGTACTTC. Amino acids: CSARDMTGVYQETQYF. The chain employs TRBV20-1 and TRBJ2-5; D is possibly TRBD1 (6 bases). This CDR3 comprises 16 residues. V was shortened by 0 bases and J by 0 bases, with 14 bases between the two germline ends. Germline V gene lookup returns CDR1 DFQATT and CDR2 SNEGSKA (reference sequence).

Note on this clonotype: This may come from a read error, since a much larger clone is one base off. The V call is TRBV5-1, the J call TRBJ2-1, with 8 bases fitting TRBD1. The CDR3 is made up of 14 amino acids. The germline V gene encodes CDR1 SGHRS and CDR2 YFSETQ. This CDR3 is CASQTGTGNNEQLF. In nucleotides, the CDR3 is TGCGCCAGCCAGACCGGGACAGGCAACAATGAGCAGCTCTTC.

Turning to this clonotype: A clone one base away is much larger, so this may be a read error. This CDR3 reads CASGQLVSTEAFF. The CDR3 nucleotides are TGTGCCAGCGGCCAACTCGTGTCCACTGAAGCTTTCTTT. The gene calls are TRBV16 and TRBJ1-1; D unclear. The length of the CDR3 is 13 residues. Germline-derived CDR1 and CDR2 are KGHSY and FQNENV.

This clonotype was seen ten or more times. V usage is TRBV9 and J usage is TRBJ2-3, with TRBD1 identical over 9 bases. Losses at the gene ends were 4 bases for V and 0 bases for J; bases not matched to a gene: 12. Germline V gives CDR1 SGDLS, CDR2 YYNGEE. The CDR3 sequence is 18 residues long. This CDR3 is CASSYKTGGTASTDTQYF. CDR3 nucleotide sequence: TGTGCCAGCAGCTACAAGACAGGGGGGACAGCTAGCACAGATACGCAGTATTTT. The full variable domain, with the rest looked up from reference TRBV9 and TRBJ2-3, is DSGVTQTPKHLITATGQRVTLRCSPRSGDLSVYWYQQSLDQGLQFLIQYYNGEERAKGNILERFSAQQFPDLHSELNLSSLELGDSALYFCASSYKTGGTASTDTQYFGPGTRLTVL.

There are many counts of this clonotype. CDR3 coding DNA: TGTGCCAGCCCGCTCGGGTCGAAGAGGACAGATACGCAGTATTTT. This codes for CASPLGSKRTDTQYF. The chain employs TRBV3-2 and TRBJ2-3; TRBD2, as called in the table, went unchecked against the DNA. TRBV3-2 is a recognized pseudogene. This CDR3 has 15 amino acids.

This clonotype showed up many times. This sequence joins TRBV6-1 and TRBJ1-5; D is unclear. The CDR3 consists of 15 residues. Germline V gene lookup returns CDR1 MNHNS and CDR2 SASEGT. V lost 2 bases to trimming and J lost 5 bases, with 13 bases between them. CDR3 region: CASSERWAGDQPQHF. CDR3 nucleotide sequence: TGTGCCAGCAGTGAAAGGTGGGCAGGCGATCAGCCCCAGCATTTT.